The clone carrying this T cell receptor (beta chain) was found many times. Its antigen is still unknown. Amplification yielded TCR beta CDR3 regions, with RNA transcripts as the source. The study used the HTBI primer set for a first-round RT-PCR of the TCR CDR3. TCRdb called the multiplex PCR reads again in MiXCR, with one record for every CDR3 protein. Here the sample spans approximately 210,000 distinct CDR3 sequences, roughly 17% being singletons. The entry originates in a study of T cells in Graves' hyperthyroidism and ophthalmopathy. Regarding the study as a whole: A 13 V-J signature model discriminated ophthalmopathy versus stable hyperthyroidism.

The CDR3 totals 15 residues. Germline V gene data show CDR1 as SGHRS and CDR2 as YFSETQ. V lost 5 bases, J lost 4 bases, and 8 bases stayed unmatched. Sequenced input: blood. The sequence was obtained from a man aged 45 to 65 with Graves' hyperthyroidism. This sequence joins TRBV5-1 and TRBJ2-7; 11 positions agree with TRBD1. The CDR3 DNA reads TGCGCCAGCAGACCCGGACAGGGGGCCGGGTACGAGCAGTACTTC. It translates to CASRPGQGAGYEQYF. Full variable domain (remainder filled in from reference TRBV5-1 and TRBJ2-7): KAGVTQTPRYLIKTRGQQVTLSCSPISGHRSVSWYQQTPGQGLQFLFEYFSETQRNKGNFPGRFSGRQFSNSRSEMNVSTLELGDSALYLCASRPGQGAGYEQYFGPGTRLTVT.